This T cell receptor (beta chain) was captured by sequencing in a study of blood T cell repertoires in COVID-19. Study at large: There were acute and convalescent COVID-19 samples, and they came from the United States, Italy and Spain. Sample material is recorded as cDNA or gDNA derived from T cells, B-cell-depleted T cells, or PBMCs.

The CDR3 totals 15 residues. Germline V lookup: CDR1 SGHTA, CDR2 FQGNSA. Trimming cost V 0 bases and J 3 bases, with 8 bases left between them. Original data processing: Using reference gene primer amplification, nucleated cell counts were estimated. TCRdb's table, derived via immunoSEQ multiplex PCR, lists solely in-frame clones and lacks some. The DNA was the basis for D and trimming; V, J and clone size are from that table. The sample lists about 36,000 clones; over 65% were seen once. The sequence derives from a man aged 60 to 69 with active COVID-19. The sample consisted of peripheral blood. The chain combines TRBV7-2 with TRBJ2-2; D remains ambiguous. The CDR3 DNA sequence: TGTGCCAGCAGCTTAGCGCTAGGAGACACCGGGGAGCTGTTTTTT. This gives the protein CASSLALGDTGELFF.